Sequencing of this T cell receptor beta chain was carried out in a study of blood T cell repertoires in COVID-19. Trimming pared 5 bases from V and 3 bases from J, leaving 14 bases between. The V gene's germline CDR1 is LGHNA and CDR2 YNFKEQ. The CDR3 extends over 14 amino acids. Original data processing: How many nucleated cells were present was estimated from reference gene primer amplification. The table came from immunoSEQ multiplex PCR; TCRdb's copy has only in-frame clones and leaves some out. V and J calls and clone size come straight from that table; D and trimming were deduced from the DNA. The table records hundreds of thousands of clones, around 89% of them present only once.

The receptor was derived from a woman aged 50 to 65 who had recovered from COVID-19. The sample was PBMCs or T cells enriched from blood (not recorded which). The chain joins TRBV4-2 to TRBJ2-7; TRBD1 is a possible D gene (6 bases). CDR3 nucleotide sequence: TGTGCCAGCAGCGATTCAGGGGTTGGCTACGAGCAGTACTTC. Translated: CASSDSGVGYEQYF.